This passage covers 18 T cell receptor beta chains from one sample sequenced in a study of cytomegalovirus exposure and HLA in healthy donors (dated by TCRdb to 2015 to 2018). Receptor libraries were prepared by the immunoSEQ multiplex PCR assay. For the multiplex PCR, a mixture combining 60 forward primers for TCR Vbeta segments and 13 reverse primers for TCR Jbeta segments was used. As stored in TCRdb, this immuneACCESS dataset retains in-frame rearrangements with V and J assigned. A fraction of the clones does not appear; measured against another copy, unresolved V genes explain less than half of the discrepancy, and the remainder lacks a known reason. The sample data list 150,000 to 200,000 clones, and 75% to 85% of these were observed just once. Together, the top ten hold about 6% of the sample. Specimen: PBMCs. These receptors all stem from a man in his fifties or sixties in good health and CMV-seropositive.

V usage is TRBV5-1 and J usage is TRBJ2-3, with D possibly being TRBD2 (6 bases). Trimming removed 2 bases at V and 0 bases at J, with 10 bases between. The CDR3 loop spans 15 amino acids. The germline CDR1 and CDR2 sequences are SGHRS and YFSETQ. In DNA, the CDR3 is TGCGCCAGCAGCTTTACTGGGACTAGCACAGATACGCAGTATTTT. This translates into CASSFTGTSTDTQYF.

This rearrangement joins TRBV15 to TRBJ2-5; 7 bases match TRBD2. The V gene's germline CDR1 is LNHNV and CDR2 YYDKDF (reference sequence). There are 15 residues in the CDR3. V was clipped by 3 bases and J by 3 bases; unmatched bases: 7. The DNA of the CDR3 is TGTGCCACCAGCAGCCCTGGGGGGAGGGAAGAGACCCAGTACTTC. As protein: CATSSPGGREETQYF.

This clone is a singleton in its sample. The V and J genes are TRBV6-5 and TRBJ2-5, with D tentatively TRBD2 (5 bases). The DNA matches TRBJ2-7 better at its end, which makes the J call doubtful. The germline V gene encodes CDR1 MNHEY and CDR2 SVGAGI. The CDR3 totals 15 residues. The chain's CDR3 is CASSYYSVSSYEQYF. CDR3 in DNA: TGTGCCAGCAGTTACTATAGCGTTTCCTCCTACGAGCAGTACTTC.

As DNA, the CDR3 is TGTGCCAGCAGCAGACCCCCCGACAGGGGAGAGCAGTTCTTC. Translating it yields CASSRPPDRGEQFF. The genes are TRBV11-3 and TRBJ2-1, with 8 bases matching TRBD1. The V and J ends lost 5 bases and 10 bases, in that order; junction bases with no gene match: 10. The germline V gene has CDR1 SGHNT and CDR2 YENEEA. The CDR3 has 14 amino acids.

Written as DNA, the CDR3 is TGTGCCAGCAGCTTTGGAGAGAGCACTGAAGCTTTCTTT. It codes for CASSFGESTEAFF. The chain is built from TRBV7-2 and TRBJ1-1; D gene ambiguous. CDR3 length: 13 residues. V was trimmed by 3 bases and J by 4 bases, leaving 9 bases between them. Germline V gene data show CDR1 as SGHTA and CDR2 as FQGNSA.

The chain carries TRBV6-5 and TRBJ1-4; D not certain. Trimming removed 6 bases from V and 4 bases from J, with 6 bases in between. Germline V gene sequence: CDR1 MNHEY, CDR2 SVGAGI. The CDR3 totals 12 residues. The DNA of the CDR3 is TGTGCCAGCAGAAAGCTTAATGAAAAACTGTTTTTT. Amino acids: CASRKLNEKLFF.

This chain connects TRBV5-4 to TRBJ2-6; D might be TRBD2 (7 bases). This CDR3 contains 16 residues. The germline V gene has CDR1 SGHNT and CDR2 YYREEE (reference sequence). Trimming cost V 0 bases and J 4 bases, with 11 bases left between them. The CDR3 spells CASSLAAGAGANVLTF. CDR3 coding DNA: TGTGCCAGCAGCTTGGCCGCGGGGGCCGGGGCCAACGTCCTGACTTTC.

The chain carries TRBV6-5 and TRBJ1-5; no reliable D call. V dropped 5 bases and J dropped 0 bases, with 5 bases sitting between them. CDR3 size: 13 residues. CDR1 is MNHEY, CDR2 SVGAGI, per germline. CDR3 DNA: TGTGCCAGCAGTCCAAATAGCAATCAGCCCCAGCATTTT. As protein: CASSPNSNQPQHF.

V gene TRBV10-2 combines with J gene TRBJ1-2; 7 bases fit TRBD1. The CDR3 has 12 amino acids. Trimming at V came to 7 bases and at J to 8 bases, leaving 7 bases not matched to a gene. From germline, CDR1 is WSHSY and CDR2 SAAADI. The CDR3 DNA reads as TGCGCCAGCACACTCGACAGGGAAGGCTACACCTTC. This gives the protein CASTLDREGYTF.

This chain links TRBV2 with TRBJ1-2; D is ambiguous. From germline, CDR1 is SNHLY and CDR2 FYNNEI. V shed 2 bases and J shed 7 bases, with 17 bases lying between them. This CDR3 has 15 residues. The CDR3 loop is CASSESFSVAGGYTF. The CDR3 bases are TGTGCCAGCAGTGAATCGTTCTCGGTGGCGGGTGGCTACACCTTC.

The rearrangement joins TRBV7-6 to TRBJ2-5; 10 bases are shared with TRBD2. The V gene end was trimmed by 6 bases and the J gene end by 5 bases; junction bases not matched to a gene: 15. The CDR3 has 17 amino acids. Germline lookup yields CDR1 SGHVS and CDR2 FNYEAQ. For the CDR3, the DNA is TGTGCCAGCAGTTACATCCCAGCGGGAGGGCCGGGGGAGACCCAGTACTTC. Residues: CASSYIPAGGPGETQYF.

CDR3 DNA sequence: TGTGCCAGCAGCGTAAGTGAAGCGTACGAGCAGTACTTC. Translation gives CASSVSEAYEQYF. The rearrangement uses TRBV9 and TRBJ2-7, with D unresolved. V gave up 1 base and J gave up 4 bases, with 9 bases separating them. The CDR3 is made up of 13 amino acids. Per the germline V gene, CDR1 is SGDLS and CDR2 is YYNGEE.

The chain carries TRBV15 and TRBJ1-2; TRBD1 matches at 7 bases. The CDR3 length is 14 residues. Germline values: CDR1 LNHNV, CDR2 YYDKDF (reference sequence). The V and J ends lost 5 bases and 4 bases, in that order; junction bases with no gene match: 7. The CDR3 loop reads CATSRRQGTYGYTF. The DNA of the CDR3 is TGTGCCACCAGCCGCAGACAGGGAACCTATGGCTACACCTTC.

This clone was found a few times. The CDR3 loop reads CAWSVGDRDGKLFF. The CDR3 DNA reads TGTGCCTGGAGTGTGGGGGACAGGGACGGAAAACTGTTTTTT. The chain uses TRBV30 and TRBJ1-4; 9 bases are shared with TRBD1. In germline, CDR1 is GTSNPN, CDR2 SVGIG (reference sequence). J lost 10 bases, V lost 0 bases, and 6 bases had no gene match. This CDR3 region has 14 residues.

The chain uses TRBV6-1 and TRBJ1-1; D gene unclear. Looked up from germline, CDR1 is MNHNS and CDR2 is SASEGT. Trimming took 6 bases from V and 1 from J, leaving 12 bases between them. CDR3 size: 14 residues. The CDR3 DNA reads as TGTGCCAGCAGGCTACGAGCCAAGAACACTGAAGCTTTCTTT. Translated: CASRLRAKNTEAFF.

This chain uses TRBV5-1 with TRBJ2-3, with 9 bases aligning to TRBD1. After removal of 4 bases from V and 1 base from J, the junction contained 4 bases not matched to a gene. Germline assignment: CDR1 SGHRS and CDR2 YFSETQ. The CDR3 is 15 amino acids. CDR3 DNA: TGCGCCAGCAGCACATGGACAGGGGGCACAGATACGCAGTATTTT. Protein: CASSTWTGGTDTQYF.

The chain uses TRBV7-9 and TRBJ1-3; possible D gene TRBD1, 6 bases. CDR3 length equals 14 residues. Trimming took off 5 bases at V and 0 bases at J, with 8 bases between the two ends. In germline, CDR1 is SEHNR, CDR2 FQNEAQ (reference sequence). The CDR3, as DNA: TGTGCCAGCAGCCCGGACAGCTCTGGAAACACCATATATTTT. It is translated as CASSPDSSGNTIYF.

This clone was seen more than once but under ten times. CDR3 protein: CSVPRTGGREQFF. The DNA for the CDR3 is TGCAGCGTCCCCAGGACAGGGGGCCGGGAGCAGTTCTTC. The V call is TRBV29-1, the J call TRBJ2-1; TRBD1 matches at 11 bases. J gave up 10 bases and V 6 bases, and 8 bases lay outside the gene matches. Germline V gene data show CDR1 as SQVTM and CDR2 as ANQGSEA. This CDR3 has 13 amino acids.